This TCR beta chain was identified in a study of T cells in Graves' hyperthyroidism and ophthalmopathy. Findings of the study overall: Stable hyperthyroidism was told apart from ophthalmopathy by a model built on 13 V-J features.

Regions amplified from RNA transcripts were the TCR beta CDR3 regions. The TCR CDR3 first-round RT-PCR relied on the HTBI primer set. TCRdb re-analysed the multiplex PCR reads in MiXCR, keeping a single row per CDR3 protein. The sample lists around 520,000 distinct CDR3 sequences, less than 15% seen once, with approximately 13% in the top ten. Trimming took off 7 bases at V and 7 bases at J, with 14 bases between the two ends. Germline loops: CDR1 SGHTA, CDR2 FQGNSA. This CDR3 comprises 13 residues. With respect to this clonotype: Its antigen remains unidentified.

The V gene is TRBV7-2, the J gene TRBJ1-3; D uncertain. This sequence originates from a woman aged 40-49 years with Graves' hyperthyroidism. The sequencing input was blood. In DNA, the CDR3 is TGTGCCAGCATCGCTTATCCTACGAACACCATATATTTT. Translation gives CASIAYPTNTIYF.